The entry that follows covers one TCR beta chain sequence. The antigen remains undetermined. The data were obtained in a study of graft-versus-host responses after intestinal transplantation. Study-level results: GvH clones were found in recipient marrow; some appeared first in ileum or blood.

Sequencing used immunoSEQ multiplex PCR; TCRdb keeps in-frame clones, though not all of them. Of tens of thousands of clones listed, roughly 83% are singletons. The V gene's germline CDR1 is SGHRS and CDR2 YFSETQ. This CDR3 has 14 residues. Deletions cut 5 bases from V and 5 bases from J, with 16 bases between. The clonotype was recovered from a human donor who was the organ donor for an intestinal transplant. The source material was unstimulated CD4+ T cells sorted from spleen or lymph node cells, sampled before transplant. This sequence joins TRBV5-1 and TRBJ2-5; D is unresolved. The CDR3 sequence is CASRVAPTGETQYF. The CDR3 DNA is TGCGCCAGCAGAGTAGCTCCAACTGGGGAGACCCAGTACTTC.